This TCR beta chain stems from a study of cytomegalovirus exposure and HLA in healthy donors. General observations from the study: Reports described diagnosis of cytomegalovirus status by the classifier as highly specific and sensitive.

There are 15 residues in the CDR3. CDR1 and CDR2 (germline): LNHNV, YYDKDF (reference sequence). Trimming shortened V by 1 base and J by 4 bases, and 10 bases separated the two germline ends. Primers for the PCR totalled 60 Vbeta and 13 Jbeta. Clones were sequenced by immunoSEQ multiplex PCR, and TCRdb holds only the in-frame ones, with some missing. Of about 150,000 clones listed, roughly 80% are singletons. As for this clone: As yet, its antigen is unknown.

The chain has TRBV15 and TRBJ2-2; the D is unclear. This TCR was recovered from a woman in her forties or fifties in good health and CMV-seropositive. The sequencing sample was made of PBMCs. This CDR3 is CATSRGQVGTGELFF. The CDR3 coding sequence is TGTGCCACCAGCAGAGGCCAGGTGGGCACCGGGGAGCTGTTTTTT.